This entry describes one T cell receptor beta chain. Distinct nucleotide sequences in the sample also encode this CDR3. The J segment lost 9 bases and the V segment lost 1 base, leaving 6 bases of the junction unmatched. In germline, CDR1 is SGHTA, CDR2 FQGNSA. CDR3 length: 15 residues. Produced via immunoSEQ multiplex PCR; TCRdb's table is partial and in-frame only. The data contain 2 million to 2.5 million clones, 92% of them singletons. This entry comes from a study of shared clonotypes between healthy human individuals. What was sequenced was naive CD4+ T cells from PBMCs. Subset denoted: CD45RA+ positively selected. The origin of this receptor is a man younger than 35 in good health. Some clones in this sample may be carry-over from other donors' samples. The chain uses TRBV7-2 and TRBJ2-1; TRBD2 aligns across 10 bases. Here the CDR3 DNA reads TGTGCCAGCAGCTTAGGGCTAGCGGGAGTAGGTGAGCAGTTCTTC. Translation: CASSLGLAGVGEQFF.